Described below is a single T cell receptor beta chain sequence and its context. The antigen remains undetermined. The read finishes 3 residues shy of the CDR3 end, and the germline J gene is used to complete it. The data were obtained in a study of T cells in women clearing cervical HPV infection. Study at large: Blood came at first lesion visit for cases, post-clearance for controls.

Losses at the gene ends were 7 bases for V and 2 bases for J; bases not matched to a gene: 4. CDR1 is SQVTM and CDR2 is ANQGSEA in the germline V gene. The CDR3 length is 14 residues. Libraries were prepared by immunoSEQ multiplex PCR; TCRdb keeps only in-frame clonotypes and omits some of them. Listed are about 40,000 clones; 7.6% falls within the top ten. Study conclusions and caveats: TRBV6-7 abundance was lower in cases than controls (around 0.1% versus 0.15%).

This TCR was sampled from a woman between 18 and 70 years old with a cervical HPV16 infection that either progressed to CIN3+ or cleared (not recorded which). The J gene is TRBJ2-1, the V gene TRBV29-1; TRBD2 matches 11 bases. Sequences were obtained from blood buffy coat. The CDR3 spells CSGLAGSPYNEQFF. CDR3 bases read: TGCAGCGGACTAGCGGGATCACCCTACAATGAG.